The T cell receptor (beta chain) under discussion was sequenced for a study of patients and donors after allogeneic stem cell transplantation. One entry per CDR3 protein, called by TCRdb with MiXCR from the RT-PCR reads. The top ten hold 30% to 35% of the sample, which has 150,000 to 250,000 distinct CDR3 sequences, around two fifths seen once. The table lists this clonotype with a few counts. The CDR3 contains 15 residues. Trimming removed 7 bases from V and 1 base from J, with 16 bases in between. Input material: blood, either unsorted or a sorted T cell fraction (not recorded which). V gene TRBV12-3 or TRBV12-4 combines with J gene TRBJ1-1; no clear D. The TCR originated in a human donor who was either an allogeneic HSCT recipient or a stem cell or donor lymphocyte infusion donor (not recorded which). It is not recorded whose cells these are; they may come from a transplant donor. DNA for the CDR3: TGTGCCAGCACCCAGGCCCGTCCGCGGAACACTGAAGCTTTCTTT. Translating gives CASTQARPRNTEAFF.